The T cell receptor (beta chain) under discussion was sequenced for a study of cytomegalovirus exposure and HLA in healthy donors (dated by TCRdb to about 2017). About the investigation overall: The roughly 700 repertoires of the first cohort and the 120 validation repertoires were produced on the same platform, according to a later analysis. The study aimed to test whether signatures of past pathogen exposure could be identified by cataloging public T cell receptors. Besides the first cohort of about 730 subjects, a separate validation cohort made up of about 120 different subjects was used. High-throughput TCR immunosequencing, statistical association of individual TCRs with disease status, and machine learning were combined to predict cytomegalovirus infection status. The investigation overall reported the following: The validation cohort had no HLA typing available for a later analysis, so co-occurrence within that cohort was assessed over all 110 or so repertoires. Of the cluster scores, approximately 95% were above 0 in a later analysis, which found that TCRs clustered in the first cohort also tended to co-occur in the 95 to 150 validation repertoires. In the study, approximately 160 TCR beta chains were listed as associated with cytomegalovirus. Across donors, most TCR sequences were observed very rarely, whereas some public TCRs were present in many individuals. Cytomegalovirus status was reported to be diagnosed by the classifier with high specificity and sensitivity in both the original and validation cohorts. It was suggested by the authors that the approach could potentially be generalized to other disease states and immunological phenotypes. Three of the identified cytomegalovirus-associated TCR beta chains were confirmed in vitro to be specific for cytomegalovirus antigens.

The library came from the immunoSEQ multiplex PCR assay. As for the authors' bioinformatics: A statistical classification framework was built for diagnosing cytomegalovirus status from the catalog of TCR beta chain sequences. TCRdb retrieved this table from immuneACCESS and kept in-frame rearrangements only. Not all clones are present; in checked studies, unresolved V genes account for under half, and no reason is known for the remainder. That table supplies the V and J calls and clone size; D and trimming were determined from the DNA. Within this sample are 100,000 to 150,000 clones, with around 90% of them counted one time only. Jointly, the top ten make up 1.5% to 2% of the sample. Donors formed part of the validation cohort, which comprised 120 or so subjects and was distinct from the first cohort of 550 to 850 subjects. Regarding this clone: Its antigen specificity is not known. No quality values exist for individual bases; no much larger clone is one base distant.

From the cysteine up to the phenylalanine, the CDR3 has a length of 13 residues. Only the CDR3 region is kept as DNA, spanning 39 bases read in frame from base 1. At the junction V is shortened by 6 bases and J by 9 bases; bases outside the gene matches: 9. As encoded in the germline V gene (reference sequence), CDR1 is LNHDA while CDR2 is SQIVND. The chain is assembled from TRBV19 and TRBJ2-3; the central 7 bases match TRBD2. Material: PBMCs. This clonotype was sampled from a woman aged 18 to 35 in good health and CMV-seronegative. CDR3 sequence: CASRVGSGGTQYF. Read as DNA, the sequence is TGTGCCAGTAGGGTCGGGTCGGGAGGAACGCAGTATTTT. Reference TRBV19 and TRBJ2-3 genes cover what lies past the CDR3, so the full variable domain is DGGITQSPKYLFRKEGQNVTLSCEQNLNHDAMYWYRQDPGQGLRLIYYSQIVNDFQKGDIAEGYSVSREKKESFPLTVTSAQKNPTAFYLCASRVGSGGTQYFGPGTRLTVL.